The 5 T cell receptor beta chains presented below share a single source sample, sequenced in a study of graft-versus-host responses after intestinal transplantation. The repertoire was sequenced with immunoSEQ multiplex PCR; TCRdb's copy has only in-frame clones and lacks some. The data contain some 4,000 clones, 55% to 80% of them singletons. Graft specimens yielded both intraepithelial and lamina propria lymphocytes. The material sequenced was ileum tissue, taken around 1,000 days after intestinal transplantation. These receptors were obtained from a human patient who received an intestinal transplant, so some T cells may come from the graft donor.

This sequence joins TRBV29-1 and TRBJ2-2; 8 nucleotides align to TRBD1. Germline V lookup: CDR1 SQVTM, CDR2 ANQGSEA. CDR3 length equals 17 residues. Germline trimming cut 0 bases from V and 3 bases from J; bases unmatched to any gene: 9. The CDR3 spells CSVEERPRDRHTGELFF. The CDR3 DNA reads as TGCAGCGTTGAAGAGAGGCCCAGGGACAGGCACACCGGGGAGCTGTTTTTT.

The rearrangement uses TRBV28 and TRBJ1-4; D remains ambiguous. Germline V gene data show CDR1 as MDHEN and CDR2 as SYDVKM. The CDR3 contains 12 residues. Trimming left V 5 bases short and J 4 bases short, with 5 bases between. CDR3: CASSPLNEKLFF. The CDR3 DNA is TGTGCCAGCAGTCCCCTTAATGAAAAACTGTTTTTT.

The chain recombines TRBV11-2 with TRBJ2-7; D is undetermined. Germline V gene data show CDR1 as SGHAT and CDR2 as FQNNGV. V was shortened by 3 bases and J by 4 bases, with 7 bases between the two germline ends. The CDR3 extends over 12 amino acids. The CDR3 sequence is CASSFEPYEQYF. The CDR3 DNA sequence: TGTGCCAGCAGCTTCGAACCTTACGAGCAGTACTTC.

The chain uses TRBV5-6 and TRBJ1-1; D possibly corresponds to TRBD1 (5 bases). V was trimmed by 4 bases and J by 0 bases, leaving 10 bases between them. Germline V gene sequence: CDR1 SGHDT, CDR2 YYEEEE. The CDR3 extends over 14 amino acids. The CDR3 sequence is CASSRHRLNTEAFF. CDR3 in DNA: TGTGCCAGCAGCCGCCACAGGTTGAACACTGAAGCTTTCTTT.

This clone was found a few times. The chain couples TRBV5-1 to TRBJ2-3, with D uncertain. Germline V gene lookup returns CDR1 SGHRS and CDR2 YFSETQ. This CDR3 comprises 15 residues. The V end lost 0 bases, the J end lost 5 bases, and 13 bases lay between the germline ends. Here the CDR3 reads CASSLAVQPGDTQYF. CDR3 DNA sequence: TGCGCCAGCAGCTTGGCCGTCCAGCCCGGAGATACGCAGTATTTT.